Shown below are 13 T cell receptor beta chains from a single sample sequenced in a study of CD8 T cells in Susac syndrome. RNA in amounts of roughly 0.5 to 1 ug was reverse transcribed with random hexamers. MiXCR, applied by TCRdb to the immunoSEQ multiplex PCR reads, yields one record per CDR3 protein. The sample holds fewer than 200,000 distinct CDR3 sequences, 94% seen once. The sequenced sample consisted of CD4+ T cells from PBMCs. These receptors were collected from a human donor with Susac syndrome.

This chain joins TRBV12-3 or TRBV12-4 and TRBJ1-3, with 11 nucleotides matching TRBD1. This CDR3 has 14 amino acids. With V trimmed by 6 bases and J by 5 bases, 3 bases remained unmatched. CDR3 in amino acids: CASSLDRGRNTIYF. The CDR3 DNA reads TGTGCCAGCAGCCTGGACAGGGGGCGAAACACCATATATTTT.

J is TRBJ1-2 and V is TRBV20-1; 8 bases agree with TRBD1. The CDR3 sequence is 15 residues long. The junction had 19 bases not matched to a gene; V was cut back by 6 bases and J by 10 bases. Per the germline V gene, CDR1 is DFQATT and CDR2 is SNEGSKA (reference sequence). CDR3 nucleotide sequence: TGCAGTGCAGAGGATCGACAGGGGAAAAAGGGCTCCTACACCTTC. As protein: CSAEDRQGKKGSYTF.

The chain carries TRBV6-2 or TRBV6-3 and TRBJ2-5; 8 nucleotides line up with TRBD2. The CDR3 contains 17 residues. In germline, CDR1 is MNHEY, CDR2 SVGEGT. The V gene end was trimmed by 5 bases and the J gene end by 1 base; junction bases not matched to a gene: 12. The chain's CDR3 is CASSRGSSGGLQETQYF. The DNA for the CDR3 is TGTGCCAGCAGTCGGGGATCAAGCGGGGGCCTCCAAGAGACCCAGTACTTC.

The chain carries TRBV10-2 and TRBJ1-1; weak D call: TRBD1 (6 bases). Per germline, CDR1 WSHSY and CDR2 SAAADI. This CDR3 has 15 residues. Trimming removed 0 bases at V and 7 bases at J, with 15 bases between. CDR3 nucleotide sequence: TGCGCCAGCAGTGAGTCCCCAGGGACATTCATTGAAGCTTTCTTT. This encodes CASSESPGTFIEAFF.

The V gene is TRBV30, the J gene TRBJ2-1; D call uncertain. Germline CDR1 and CDR2: GTSNPN and SVGIG (reference sequence). V dropped 8 bases and J dropped 6 bases, with 8 bases sitting between them. The CDR3 runs to 10 residues. Here the CDR3 DNA reads TGTGCCCAATTGGGCAATGAGCAGTTCTTC. It translates to CAQLGNEQFF. Complete variable domain (other parts from reference TRBV30 and TRBJ2-1): SQTIHQWPATLVQPVGSPLSLECTVEGTSNPNLYWYRQAAGRGLQLLFYSVGIGQISSEVPQNLSASRPQDRQFILSSKKLLLSDSGFYLCAQLGNEQFFGPGTRLTVL.

The chain employs TRBV29-1 and TRBJ2-3, with TRBD2 as a possible D gene (7 bases). The CDR3 totals 17 residues. Germline loops: CDR1 SQVTM, CDR2 ANQGSEA. Trimming left V 8 bases short and J 1 base short, with 25 bases between. DNA of the CDR3: TGCAGCTCATCCCAGTTAGGGGGGGGCCGGGGCACAGATACGCAGTATTTT. It is translated as CSSSQLGGGRGTDTQYF.

This chain links TRBV5-1 with TRBJ1-2; 9 bases agree with TRBD1. The V gene end was trimmed by 0 bases and the J gene end by 4 bases; junction bases not matched to a gene: 4. This CDR3 has 15 amino acids. Germline V lookup: CDR1 SGHRS, CDR2 YFSETQ. The CDR3 nucleotides are TGCGCCAGCAGCTTGGCACAGGGGGCCCTCTATGGCTACACCTTC. Translated: CASSLAQGALYGYTF.

CDR3 DNA: TGTGCCAGCAGCGTAGATGACAGGACCACCGGGGAGCTGTTTTTT. As protein: CASSVDDRTTGELFF. This chain links TRBV9 with TRBJ2-2; possibly TRBD1 for D (6 bases). Looked up from germline, CDR1 is SGDLS and CDR2 is YYNGEE. The CDR3 contains 15 residues. V lost 0 bases to trimming and J lost 4 bases, with 10 bases between them.

V usage is TRBV20-1 and J usage is TRBJ2-7, with TRBD2 matching 11 bases. This CDR3 spans 14 amino acids. The V gene end was trimmed by 2 bases and the J gene end by 4 bases; junction bases not matched to a gene: 4. Germline loops: CDR1 DFQATT, CDR2 SNEGSKA (reference sequence). CDR3 in DNA: TGCAGTGCTAGACAGCGGACTAGCGGGTACGAGCAGTACTTC. Translation gives CSARQRTSGYEQYF.

The chain joins TRBV10-3 to TRBJ1-6; no clear D. The CDR3 extends over 13 amino acids. Germline V gene lookup returns CDR1 ENHRY and CDR2 SYGVKD. V gave up 0 bases and J gave up 10 bases, with 7 bases separating them. Written as DNA, the CDR3 is TGTGCCATCAGTGAGTCGGGTGGGTCACCCCTCCACTTT. Translation gives CAISESGGSPLHF.

The sample holds one count of this clonotype. The rearrangement links TRBV15 to TRBJ1-2; D gene unclear. Germline CDR1 is LNHNV and CDR2 is YYDKDF (reference sequence). The V gene lost 3 bases and the J gene lost 5 bases, with 13 bases spanning the gap. This CDR3 is 14 amino acids long. CDR3 sequence reads: CATSSSSSAYGYTF. CDR3 nucleotide sequence: TGTGCCACCAGCAGTTCATCTTCTGCATATGGCTACACCTTC.

The rearrangement joins TRBV5-1 to TRBJ2-7; D not certain. The CDR3 spans 15 residues. Trimming shortened V by 0 bases and J by 0 bases, and 10 bases separated the two germline ends. Germline CDR1 and CDR2: SGHRS and YFSETQ. The CDR3 DNA is TGCGCCAGCAGCTTGGGACGGATGAGCTCCTACGAGCAGTACTTC. Translation: CASSLGRMSSYEQYF.

This chain links TRBV9 with TRBJ1-3; D gene ambiguous. The CDR3 has 16 amino acids. The germline V gene encodes CDR1 SGDLS and CDR2 YYNGEE. Trimming stripped 0 bases from V and 0 bases from J, with 10 bases between. CDR3 protein: CASSVEQVSSGNTIYF. The CDR3 coding sequence is TGTGCCAGCAGCGTAGAGCAGGTATCCTCTGGAAACACCATATATTTT.